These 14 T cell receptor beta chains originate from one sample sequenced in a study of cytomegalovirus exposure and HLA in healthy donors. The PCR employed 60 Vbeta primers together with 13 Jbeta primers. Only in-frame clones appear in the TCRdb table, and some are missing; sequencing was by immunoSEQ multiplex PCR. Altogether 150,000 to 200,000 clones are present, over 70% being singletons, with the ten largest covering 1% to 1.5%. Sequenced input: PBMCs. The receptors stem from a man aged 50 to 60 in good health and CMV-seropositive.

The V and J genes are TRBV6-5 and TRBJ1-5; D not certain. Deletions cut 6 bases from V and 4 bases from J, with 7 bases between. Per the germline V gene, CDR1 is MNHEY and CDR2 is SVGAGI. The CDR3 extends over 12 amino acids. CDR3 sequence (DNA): TGTGCCAGCAGAGAGACTAATCAGCCCCAGCATTTT. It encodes CASRETNQPQHF.

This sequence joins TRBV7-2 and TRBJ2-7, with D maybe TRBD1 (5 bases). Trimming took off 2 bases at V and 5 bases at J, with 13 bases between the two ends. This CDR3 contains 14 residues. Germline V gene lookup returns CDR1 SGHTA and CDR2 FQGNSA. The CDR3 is CASSLQGHTDEQYF. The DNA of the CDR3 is TGTGCCAGCAGCTTACAGGGCCATACGGACGAGCAGTACTTC.

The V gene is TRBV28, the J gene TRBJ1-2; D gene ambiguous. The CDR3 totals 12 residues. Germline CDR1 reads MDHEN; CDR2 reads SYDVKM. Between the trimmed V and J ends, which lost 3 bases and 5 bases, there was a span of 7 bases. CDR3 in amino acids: CASSFRQYGYTF. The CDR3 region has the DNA TGTGCCAGCAGTTTTCGTCAGTATGGCTACACCTTC.

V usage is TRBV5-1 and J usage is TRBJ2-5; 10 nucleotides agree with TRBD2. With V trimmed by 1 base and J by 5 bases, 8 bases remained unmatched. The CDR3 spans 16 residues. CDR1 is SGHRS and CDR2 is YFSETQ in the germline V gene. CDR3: CASSLQSGRAGETQYF. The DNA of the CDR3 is TGCGCCAGCAGCTTGCAAAGCGGGAGGGCAGGGGAGACCCAGTACTTC.

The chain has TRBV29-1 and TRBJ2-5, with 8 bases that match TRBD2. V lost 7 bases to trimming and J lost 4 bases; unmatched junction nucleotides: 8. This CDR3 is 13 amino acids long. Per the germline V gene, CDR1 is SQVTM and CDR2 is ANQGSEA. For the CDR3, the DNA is TGCAGCGCACAAGCGGGAGTGAGAGAGACCCAGTACTTC. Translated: CSAQAGVRETQYF. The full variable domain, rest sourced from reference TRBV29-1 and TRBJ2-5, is SAVISQKPSRDICQRGTSLTIQCQVDSQVTMMFWYRQQPGQSLTLIATANQGSEATYESGFVIDKFPISRPNLTFSTLTVSNMSPEDSSIYLCSAQAGVRETQYFGPGTRLLVL.

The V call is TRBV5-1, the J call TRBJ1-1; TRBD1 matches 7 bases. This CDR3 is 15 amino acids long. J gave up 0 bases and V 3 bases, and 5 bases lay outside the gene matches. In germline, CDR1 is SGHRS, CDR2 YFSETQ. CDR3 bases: TGCGCCAGCAGCTCCCCGGGACAGATGAACACTGAAGCTTTCTTT. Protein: CASSSPGQMNTEAFF. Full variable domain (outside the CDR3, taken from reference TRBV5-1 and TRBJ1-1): KAGVTQTPRYLIKTRGQQVTLSCSPISGHRSVSWYQQTPGQGLQFLFEYFSETQRNKGNFPGRFSGRQFSNSRSEMNVSTLELGDSALYLCASSSPGQMNTEAFFGQGTRLTVV.

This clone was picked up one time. This chain's CDR3 is CASSVGAGGSSTDTQYF. The CDR3 DNA is TGTGCCAGCAGCGTAGGGGCAGGGGGCTCCTCGACAGATACGCAGTATTTT. The rearrangement joins TRBV9 to TRBJ2-3; TRBD1 matches 8 bases. V dropped 0 bases and J dropped 3; count of bases not matched to a gene: 9. CDR3 size: 17 residues. Looked up from germline, CDR1 is SGDLS and CDR2 is YYNGEE.

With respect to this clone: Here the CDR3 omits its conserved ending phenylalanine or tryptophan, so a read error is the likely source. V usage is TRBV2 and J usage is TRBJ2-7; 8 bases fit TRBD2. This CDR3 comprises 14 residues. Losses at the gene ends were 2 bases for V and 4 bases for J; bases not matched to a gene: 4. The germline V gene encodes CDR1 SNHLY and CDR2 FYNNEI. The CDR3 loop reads CASSERAGVYEQYL. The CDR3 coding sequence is TGTGCCAGCAGTGAAAGAGCGGGAGTATACGAGCAGTACCTC.

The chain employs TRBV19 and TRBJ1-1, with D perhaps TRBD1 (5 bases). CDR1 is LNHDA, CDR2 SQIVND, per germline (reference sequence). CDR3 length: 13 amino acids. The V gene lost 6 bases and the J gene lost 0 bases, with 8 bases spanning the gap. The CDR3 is CASRDKMNTEAFF. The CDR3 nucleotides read TGTGCCAGTAGGGACAAGATGAACACTGAAGCTTTCTTT.

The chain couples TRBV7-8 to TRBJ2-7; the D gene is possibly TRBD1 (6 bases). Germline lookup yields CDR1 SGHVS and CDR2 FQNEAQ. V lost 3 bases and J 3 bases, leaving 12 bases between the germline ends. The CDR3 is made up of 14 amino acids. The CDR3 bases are TGTGCCAGCAGCTTTACAGGGAATAGCTACGAGCAGTACTTC. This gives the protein CASSFTGNSYEQYF.

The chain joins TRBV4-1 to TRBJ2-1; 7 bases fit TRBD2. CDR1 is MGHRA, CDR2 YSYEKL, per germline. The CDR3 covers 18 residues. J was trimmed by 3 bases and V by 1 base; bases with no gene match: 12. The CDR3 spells CASSQGGEAGRFYNEQFF. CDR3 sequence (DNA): TGCGCCAGCAGCCAAGGGGGCGAAGCGGGGAGATTCTACAATGAGCAGTTCTTC.

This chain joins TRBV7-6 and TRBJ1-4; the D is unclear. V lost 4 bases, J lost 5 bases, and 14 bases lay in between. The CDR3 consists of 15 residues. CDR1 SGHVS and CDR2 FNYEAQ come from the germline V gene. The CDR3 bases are TGTGCCAGCAGCTCCGGGTGGCAAGGAAATGAAAAACTGTTTTTT. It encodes CASSSGWQGNEKLFF.

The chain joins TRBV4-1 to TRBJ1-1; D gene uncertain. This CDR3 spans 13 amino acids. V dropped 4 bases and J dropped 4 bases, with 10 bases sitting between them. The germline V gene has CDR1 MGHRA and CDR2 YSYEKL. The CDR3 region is CASSPFGSTEAFF. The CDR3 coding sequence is TGCGCCAGCAGCCCCTTCGGGAGCACTGAAGCTTTCTTT.

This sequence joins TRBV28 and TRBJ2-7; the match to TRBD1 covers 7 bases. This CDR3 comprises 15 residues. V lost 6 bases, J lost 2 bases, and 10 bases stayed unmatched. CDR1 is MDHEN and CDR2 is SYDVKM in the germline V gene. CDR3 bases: TGTGCCAGCAGCTCATTTGGGACAGATGCCTACGAGCAGTACTTC. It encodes CASSSFGTDAYEQYF.